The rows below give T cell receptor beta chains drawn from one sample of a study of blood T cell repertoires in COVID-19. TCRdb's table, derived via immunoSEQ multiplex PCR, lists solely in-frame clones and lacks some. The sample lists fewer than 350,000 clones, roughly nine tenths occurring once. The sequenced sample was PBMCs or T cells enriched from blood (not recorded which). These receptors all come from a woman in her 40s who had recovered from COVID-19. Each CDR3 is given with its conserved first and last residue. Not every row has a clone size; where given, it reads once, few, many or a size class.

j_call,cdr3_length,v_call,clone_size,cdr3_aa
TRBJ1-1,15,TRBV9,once,CASSALDGGYTEAFF
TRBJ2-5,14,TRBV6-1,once,CASSERTSGETQYF
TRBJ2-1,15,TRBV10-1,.,CASSEKHSGGNEQFF
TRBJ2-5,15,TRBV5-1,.,CASRHSPGDQETQYF
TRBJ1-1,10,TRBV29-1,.,CSVTGPEAFF
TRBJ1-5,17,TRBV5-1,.,CASTMRAWALSNQPQHF
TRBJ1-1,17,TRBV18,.,CASSPPGWGQGNTEAFF
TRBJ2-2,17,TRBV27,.,CASSLEVWGGGTGELFF
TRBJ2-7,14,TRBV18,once,CASSPGQDPYEQYF
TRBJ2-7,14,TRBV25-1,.,CASSRQGALYEQYF
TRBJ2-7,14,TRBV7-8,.,CASTSPPGTYEQYF
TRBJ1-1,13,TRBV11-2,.,CASSLVSHSGSVF
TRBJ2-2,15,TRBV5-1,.,CASSMDSIYTGELFF
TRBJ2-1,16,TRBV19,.,CASSGRTGLAYNEQFF
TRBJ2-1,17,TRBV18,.,CASSRPGLAGGYNEQFF
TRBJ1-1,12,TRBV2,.,CASKGTNTEAFF
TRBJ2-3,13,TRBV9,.,CASSVLATDTQYF
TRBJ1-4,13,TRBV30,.,CAWSRGSNEKLFF
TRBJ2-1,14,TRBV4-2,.,CASSPTSLYNEQFF
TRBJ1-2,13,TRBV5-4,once,CASSLDRTYGYTF
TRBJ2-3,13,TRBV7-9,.,CASSFGGVDTQYF
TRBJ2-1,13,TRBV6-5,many,CASSTTGKNEQFF
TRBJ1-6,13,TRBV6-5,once,CASREQGTADFHF
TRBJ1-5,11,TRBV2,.,CASSDAGPQHF
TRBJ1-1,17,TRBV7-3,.,CASSLRGGVPSNTEAFF
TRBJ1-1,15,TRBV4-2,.,CASSPRTGEVTEAFF
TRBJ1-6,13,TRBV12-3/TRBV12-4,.,CASSSDRNSPLHF
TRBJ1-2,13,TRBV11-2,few,CASSPRTGFGYTF
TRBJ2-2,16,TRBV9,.,CASSVELAGVTGELFF
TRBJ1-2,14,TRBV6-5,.,CASSYAGRGYGYTF
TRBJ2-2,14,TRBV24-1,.,CATSTGRGTGELFF
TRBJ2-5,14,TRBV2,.,CASSYLTGRETQYF
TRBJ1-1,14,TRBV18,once,CASSPYGELNKAFF
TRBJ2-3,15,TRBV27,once,CASSRGQGSTDTQYF
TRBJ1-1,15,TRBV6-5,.,CASSFGDRLNTEAFF
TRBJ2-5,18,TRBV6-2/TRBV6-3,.,CASSYTDPGLAGRWTQYF
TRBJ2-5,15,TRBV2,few,CASSRDSHRQETQYF
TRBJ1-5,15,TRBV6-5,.,CASGRQGVSNQPQHF
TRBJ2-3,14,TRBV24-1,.,CATSDNLASDTQYF
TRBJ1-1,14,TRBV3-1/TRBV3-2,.,CASSQASGHTEAFF
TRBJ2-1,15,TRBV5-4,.,CASSPGLRSYNEQFF
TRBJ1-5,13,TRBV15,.,CATSREANQPQHF
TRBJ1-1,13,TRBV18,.,CASSELYGTEAFF
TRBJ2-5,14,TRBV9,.,CASSLSGTQETQYF
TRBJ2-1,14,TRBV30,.,CAWSGDRVFGGQFF
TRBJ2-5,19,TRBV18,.,CASSRSGQPSLNLQETQYF
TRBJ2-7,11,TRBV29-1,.,CSVGQVAEQYF
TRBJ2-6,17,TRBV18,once,CASSPAGDRSGANVLTF
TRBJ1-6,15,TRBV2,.,CASSERPGLASPLHF
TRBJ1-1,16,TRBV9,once,CASSVGFSGGWTEAFF
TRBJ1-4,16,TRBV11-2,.,CASSFTSIPVNEKLFF